The 11 T cell receptor beta chains listed next were all sequenced from one sample in a study of cytomegalovirus exposure and HLA in healthy donors. The PCR ran on 60 Vbeta and 13 Jbeta primers. Sequencing used immunoSEQ multiplex PCR; TCRdb keeps in-frame clones, though not all of them. The sample has about 200,000 clones, and its top ten clones hold 0.65% to 0.75%. The sequencing input was PBMCs. All receptors derive from a boy under 18 in good health and CMV-seronegative.

The rearrangement joins TRBV5-1 to TRBJ1-3; D unresolved. Looked up from germline, CDR1 is SGHRS and CDR2 is YFSETQ. V lost 4 bases and J lost 2, with 10 bases in between. The CDR3 has 14 amino acids. This CDR3 reads CASSKVEAGNTIYF. Written as DNA, the CDR3 is TGCGCCAGCAGCAAGGTAGAGGCTGGAAACACCATATATTTT.

The chain has TRBV6-6 and TRBJ2-1; 10 bases are a match to TRBD2. The length of the CDR3 is 14 residues. In germline, CDR1 is MNHNY, CDR2 SVGAGI (reference sequence). V shed 6 bases, J shed 7 bases, and the junction held 6 bases outside the gene matches. DNA of the CDR3: TGTGCCAGCAGGGGGACTAGCGACCGTAATGAGCAGTTCTTC. It is translated as CASRGTSDRNEQFF.

The rearrangement joins TRBV19 to TRBJ1-1; 7 nucleotides line up with TRBD1. The CDR3 is 14 residues long. V shed 5 bases and J 1 base; nucleotides not matched to a gene: 4. CDR1 is LNHDA, CDR2 SQIVND, per germline (reference sequence). In nucleotides, the CDR3 is TGTGCCAGTAGTGCCGGACAGGCGAACACTGAAGCTTTCTTT. As protein: CASSAGQANTEAFF.

J is TRBJ2-7 and V is TRBV5-1; no clear D gene. V was cut by 4 bases and J by 6 bases, with 14 bases left in between. This CDR3 contains 13 residues. Germline V gene data show CDR1 as SGHRS and CDR2 as YFSETQ. The CDR3: CASSPLSRSEQYF. CDR3 sequence (DNA): TGCGCCAGCAGCCCCCTGAGTCGCTCCGAGCAGTACTTC.

The rearrangement joins TRBV4-1 to TRBJ2-5; D is perhaps TRBD2 (6 bases). The CDR3 has 13 amino acids. The V end was cut by 5 bases, the J end by 11 bases, with 18 bases between. Per germline, CDR1 MGHRA and CDR2 YSYEKL. The CDR3 region is CASSERDPGEQYF. In nucleotides, the CDR3 is TGCGCCAGCAGCGAGAGGGACCCGGGGGAGCAGTACTTC.

CDR3 region: CASSQRYRDSGNTIYF. The DNA for the CDR3 is TGCGCCAGCAGCCAAAGATACAGGGACTCTGGAAACACCATATATTTT. The gene calls are TRBV4-3 and TRBJ1-3; possibly TRBD1 for D (6 bases). V gave up 2 bases and J gave up 0 bases, with 11 bases separating them. The CDR3 is 16 amino acids. Germline V CDR1 and CDR2: LGHNA, YSLEER.

The CDR3 DNA sequence: TGTGCCACCAGGGCGACTAGCGGGGGATATAGCACAGATACGCAGTATTTT. Translated, it gives CATRATSGGYSTDTQYF. The chain uses TRBV15 and TRBJ2-3, with TRBD2 matching over 12 bases. V dropped 6 bases and J dropped 0; count of bases not matched to a gene: 7. Germline CDR1 LNHNV, CDR2 YYDKDF (reference sequence). The CDR3 runs to 17 residues.

The chain joins TRBV11-2 to TRBJ2-7; weak D call: TRBD2 (5 bases). The germline V and J ends were trimmed by 1 base and 3 bases, with 13 bases remaining between them. Germline V gives CDR1 SGHAT, CDR2 FQNNGV. The CDR3 is made up of 15 amino acids. CDR3 loop: CASSLGEPGGYEQYF. The CDR3, as DNA: TGTGCCAGCAGCTTAGGGGAACCAGGAGGCTACGAGCAGTACTTC.

J is TRBJ1-2 and V is TRBV14; tentative D call: TRBD1 (6 bases). CDR1 and CDR2 (germline): SGHDN, FVKESK. With 4 bases removed from V and 10 bases from J, the gap between germline ends came to 16 bases. This CDR3 spans 13 amino acids. Here the CDR3 reads CASSPSGHLDYTF. The CDR3 coding sequence is TGTGCCAGCAGCCCATCGGGACACCTCGACTACACCTTC.

J is TRBJ1-2 and V is TRBV28, with a tentative D call TRBD1 (5 bases). V shed 4 bases and J shed 8 bases, with 23 bases lying between them. CDR1 is MDHEN and CDR2 is SYDVKM in the germline V gene. The CDR3 runs to 16 residues. CDR3 protein: CASSSGVLGLRRGYTF. As DNA, the CDR3 is TGTGCCAGCAGTTCCGGGGTCTTGGGACTTCGACGGGGCTACACCTTC.

A remark on this clone: At one end, the junction sequence differs from germline, possibly due to a read error. V gene TRBV30 combines with J gene TRBJ1-2, with TRBD1 identical over 12 bases. CDR1 is GTSNPN and CDR2 is SVGIG in the germline V gene (reference sequence). The CDR3 is made up of 15 amino acids. DNA of the CDR3: TGTGCCTACTTCCTCCGGGACAGGGGGCTCCTAGGCTGCACCTTC. This encodes CAYFLRDRGLLGCTF.